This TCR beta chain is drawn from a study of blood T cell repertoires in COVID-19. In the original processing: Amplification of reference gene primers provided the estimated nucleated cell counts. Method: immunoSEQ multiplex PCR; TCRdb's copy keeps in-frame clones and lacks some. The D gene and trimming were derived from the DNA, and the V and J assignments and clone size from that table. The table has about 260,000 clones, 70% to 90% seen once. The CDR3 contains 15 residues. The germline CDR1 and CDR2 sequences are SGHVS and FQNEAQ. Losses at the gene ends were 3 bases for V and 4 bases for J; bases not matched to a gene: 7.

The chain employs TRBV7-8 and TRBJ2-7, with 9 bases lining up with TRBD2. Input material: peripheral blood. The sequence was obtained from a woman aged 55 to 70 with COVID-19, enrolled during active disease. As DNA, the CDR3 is TGTGCCAGCAGCTTTTGGGGTAGCGGGAGTTACGAGCAGTACTTC. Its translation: CASSFWGSGSYEQYF.